Sequencing of this TCR beta chain was carried out in a study of OX40 agonist ivuxolimab in advanced cancers. The J segment lost 4 bases and the V segment lost 0 bases, leaving 7 bases of the junction unmatched. The CDR3 runs to 18 residues. CDR1 and CDR2 (germline): SGHAT, FQNNGV. TCRdb keeps only in-frame clones here, not all; method: immunoSEQ multiplex PCR. The sample has 80,000 or so clones; around 86% are singletons. The specimen was CD4+ or CD8+ T cells sorted from blood, collected in a trial of the OX40 agonist ivuxolimab. The clonotype originates from an adult with an advanced solid tumor such as melanoma, head and neck, liver or kidney cancer. The V call is TRBV11-2, the J call TRBJ2-1; TRBD2 matches at 12 bases. The CDR3 nucleotides read TGTGCCAGCAGCTTAGAAGAGAGGGGACTAGCGGGTTACAATGAGCAGTTCTTC. It is translated as CASSLEERGLAGYNEQFF.